This record covers a single T cell receptor beta chain. Original processing methods: Amplifying reference gene primers gave estimates of nucleated cell counts. The assay was immunoSEQ multiplex PCR, and TCRdb's table has in-frame clones only and misses some. That table is the source of V, J and clone size, and D and trimming were worked out from the DNA. The sample includes about 97,000 clones, more than 90% of them seen just once. It was during active infection that Seattle patients were enrolled and then longitudinally followed. V shed 1 base, J shed 9 bases, and the junction held 1 base outside the gene matches. The CDR3 loop spans 13 amino acids. These data originate in a study of blood T cell repertoires in COVID-19. On the study more broadly: The samples span acute and convalescent COVID-19 from the United States, Italy and Spain.

The source of this sequence is a woman aged 45-60 years with COVID-19, enrolled during active disease. The V gene is TRBV12-3 or TRBV12-4, the J gene TRBJ2-1; 9 nucleotides align to TRBD2. The sample taken for sequencing was peripheral blood. This CDR3 is CASSLGSGGEQFF. In DNA, the CDR3 is TGTGCCAGCAGTTTAGGTAGCGGGGGTGAGCAGTTCTTC.